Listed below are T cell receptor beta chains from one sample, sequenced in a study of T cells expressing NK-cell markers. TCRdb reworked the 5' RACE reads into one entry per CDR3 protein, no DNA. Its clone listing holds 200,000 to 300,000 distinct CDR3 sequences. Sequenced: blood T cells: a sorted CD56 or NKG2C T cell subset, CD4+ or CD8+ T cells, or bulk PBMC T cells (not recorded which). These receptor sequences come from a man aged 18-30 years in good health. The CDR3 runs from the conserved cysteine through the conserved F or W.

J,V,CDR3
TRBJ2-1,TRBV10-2,CASSRTNYNEQFF
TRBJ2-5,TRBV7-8,CASSTLAGKPYQETQYF
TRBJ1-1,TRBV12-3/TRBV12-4,CASSFWLGQGSNTEAFF
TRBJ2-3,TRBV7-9,CASSLEGAHTQYF
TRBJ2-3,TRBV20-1,CSARDRASGHTDTQYF
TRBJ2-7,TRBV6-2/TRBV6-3,CASRPPGLDSYEQYF
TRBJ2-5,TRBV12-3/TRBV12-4,CASSFFPSAGGETQYF
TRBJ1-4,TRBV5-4,CASSLSPSVYAMTNEKLFF
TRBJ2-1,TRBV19,CASSMGLLGPYNEQFF
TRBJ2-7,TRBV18,CASSLGGLYEQYF
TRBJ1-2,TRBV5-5,CASSPPRGGYTF
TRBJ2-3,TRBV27,CASSLLGGAGVTQYF
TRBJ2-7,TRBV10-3,CAIRLDRGMEQYF
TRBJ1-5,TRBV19,CATAGTGNQPQHF
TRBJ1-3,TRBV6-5,CASSYSLVGASGNTIYF
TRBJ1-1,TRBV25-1,CASSERRGANTEAFF
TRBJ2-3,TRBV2,CAGNREVGDTQYF
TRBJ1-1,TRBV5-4,CASSLPGGNTEAFF
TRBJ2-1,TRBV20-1,CSASTARGGYYNEQFF
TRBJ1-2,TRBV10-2,CASNIRGDSSNYGYTF
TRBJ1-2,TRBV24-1,CATSDLMEGATHGYTF
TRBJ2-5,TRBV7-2,CASSLEGGIKTQYF